The source of this TCR beta chain is a study of OX40 agonist ivuxolimab in advanced cancers. Germline V gene data show CDR1 as SGHAT and CDR2 as FQNNGV. There are 16 residues in the CDR3. The V segment lost 4 bases and the J segment 6 bases; nucleotides outside the gene matches: 11. Produced via immunoSEQ multiplex PCR; TCRdb's table is partial and in-frame only. The sample has 17,000 or so clones, 70% to 90% seen once. Sequencing was performed on CD4+ or CD8+ T cells sorted from blood, taken in a trial of the OX40 agonist ivuxolimab. The V gene is TRBV11-2, the J gene TRBJ2-3, with 9 bases matching TRBD2. The source is an adult with an advanced solid tumor such as melanoma, head and neck, liver or kidney cancer. CDR3: CASSSFEREESDTQYF. The DNA for the CDR3 is TGTGCCAGCAGCTCTTTTGAGCGGGAGGAATCCGATACGCAGTATTTT.